This T cell receptor beta chain was identified in a study of T cell repertoires in cytomegalovirus infection. Study results and caveats: Carriers of CMV plus the relevant HLA were identified by cumulative public TCR beta family frequency. Ex vivo, HLA-C-restricted CMV-specific TCR beta clonotypes prevailed over the rest of the response.

This clonotype was seen more than once but under ten times. Its antigen is unknown. J lost 2 bases, V lost 3 bases, and 9 bases had no gene match. This CDR3 has 17 amino acids. TCRdb ran MiXCR on the reads and lists one entry per CDR3 protein. The profile shows 150,000 or so distinct CDR3 sequences, roughly a quarter of them singletons. This TCR came from a human donor in good health (CMV status not recorded). Some clones in this sample may be carry-over from other donors' samples. The specimen was PBMCs. This sequence joins TRBV12-3 or TRBV12-4 and TRBJ1-3; 8 bases line up with TRBD1. The CDR3 DNA follows: TGTGCCAGCAGTTTTCAGGGACAGGCCAAGGCTGGAAACACCATATATTTT. This gives the protein CASSFQGQAKAGNTIYF.